There are many counts of the clone carrying this T cell receptor beta chain. The sample belongs to a study of regulatory T cells in long-lasting Graves disease. CDR3-region Arm-PCR and iRepertoire HTBI primers produced the TCR beta libraries. MiXCR was run by TCRdb on the multiplex PCR reads, yielding one entry per CDR3 protein. The profile covers around 450,000 distinct CDR3 sequences, with 15% appearing a single time and approximately 16% taken by the ten largest. Specified time point: newly diagnosed GD, antithyroid drugs for less than 3 months. Making the TCR library involved RNA that had been extracted from PBMCs. The V end was cut by 7 bases, the J end by 4 bases, with 7 bases between. The CDR3 runs to 12 residues. The same sample was also used in a study of T cells in Graves' hyperthyroidism and ophthalmopathy.

This sequence was found in a woman younger than 45 with Graves disease. Sequenced material: peripheral blood mononuclear cells (PBMCs), taken at new diagnosis, from a patient treated with antithyroid drugs. The chain uses TRBV12-3 or TRBV12-4 and TRBJ2-2, with D hard to call. The CDR3, as DNA: TGTGCCAGCAAATTGGGCACCGGGGAGCTGTTTTTT. It codes for CASKLGTGELFF.